This T cell receptor (beta chain) was recovered during a study of T cell responses to AZD1222 COVID-19 vaccine. Whole-study results and caveats: Nearly half of spike-specific TCRs reportedly target unmutated variant regions.

The assay was immunoSEQ multiplex PCR, and TCRdb's table has in-frame clones only and misses some. The table includes 100,000 to 150,000 clones, about 85% detected once. This CDR3 contains 20 residues. V dropped 1 base and J dropped 4; count of bases not matched to a gene: 16. Germline CDR1 reads MDHEN; CDR2 reads SYDVKM. In regard to this clone: Its antigen is undetermined.

Combined were second doses at about 4 or about 12 weeks. The rearrangement uses TRBV28 and TRBJ2-2; the match to TRBD1 covers 9 bases. This specimen was peripheral blood, taken 28 days after the second AZD1222 dose. The sequence derives from an adult who received the AZD1222 COVID-19 vaccine. CDR3 nucleotides: TGTGCCAGCAGTTTATTCTTTGGCAGGGGACAGGGTGGTGTCACCGGGGAGCTGTTTTTT. The encoded protein is CASSLFFGRGQGGVTGELFF. Supplemented by reference TRBV28 and TRBJ2-2, the full variable domain reads DVKVTQSSRYLVKRTGEKVFLECVQDMDHENMFWYRQDPGLGLRLIYFSYDVKMKEKGDIPEGYSVSREKKERFSLILESASTNQTSMYLCASSLFFGRGQGGVTGELFFGEGSRLTVL.